This entry concerns a single T cell receptor (beta chain). This sample stems from a study of beta chain features in type 1 diabetes. The whole isolated RNA underwent reverse transcription, so sequencing captured expressed TCRB transcripts. Assay used: immunoSEQ multiplex PCR; TCRdb lists only in-frame clones, some missing. Of under 950,000 clones in the sample, roughly a sixth were seen once. What was sequenced was naive CD4+ T cells from blood. The source is a woman aged 18-30 years in good health.

The CDR3 is CASSYTTSGSYEQYF. The CDR3 bases are TGTGCCAGCAGTTACACAACTAGCGGCTCCTACGAGCAGTACTTC. J is TRBJ2-7 and V is TRBV6-5; 8 bases agree with TRBD2. The length of the CDR3 is 15 residues. The germline V gene encodes CDR1 MNHEY and CDR2 SVGAGI. Losses at the gene ends were 2 bases for V and 0 bases for J; bases not matched to a gene: 3.